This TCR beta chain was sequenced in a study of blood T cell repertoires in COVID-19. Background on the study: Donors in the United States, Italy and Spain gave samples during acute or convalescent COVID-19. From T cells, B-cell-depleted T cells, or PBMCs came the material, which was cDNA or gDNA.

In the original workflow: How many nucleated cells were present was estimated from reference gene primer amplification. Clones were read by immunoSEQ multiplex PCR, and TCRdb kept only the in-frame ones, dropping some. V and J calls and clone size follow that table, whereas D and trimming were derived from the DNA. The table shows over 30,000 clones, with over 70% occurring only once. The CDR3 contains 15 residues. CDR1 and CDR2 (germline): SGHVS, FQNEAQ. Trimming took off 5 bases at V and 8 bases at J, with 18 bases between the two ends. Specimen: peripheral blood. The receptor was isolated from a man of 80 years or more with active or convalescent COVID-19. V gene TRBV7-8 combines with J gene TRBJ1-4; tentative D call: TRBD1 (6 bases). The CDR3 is CASSIHQGRGEKLFF. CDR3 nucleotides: TGTGCCAGCAGCATTCATCAGGGGAGGGGGGAAAAACTGTTTTTT.